The next 28 T cell receptor beta chains were all read from a single sample in a study of molecular identifiers for immune sequencing clone quantification. Using its own MiXCR run on the PCR reads, TCRdb lists one record per CDR3 protein. The sample contains some 590,000 distinct CDR3 sequences, roughly 23% of which appear only once. The sample was naive CD8+ T cells from blood, with Jurkat cell RNA spiked in. Indicated subset: FACS-sorted CD8+CD4-CCR7+CD45RA+ naive T cells. All receptors derive from a human donor in good health. Some libraries in this study had Jurkat cell RNA spiked in.

This clonotype was counted ten times or more. The chain couples TRBV7-2 to TRBJ2-7, with a possible D match to TRBD2 (6 bases). This CDR3 region has 13 residues. Between the trimmed V and J ends, which lost 4 bases and 7 bases, there was a span of 14 bases. In germline, CDR1 is SGHTA, CDR2 FQGNSA. The CDR3 sequence: CASSSEGAGEQYF. In DNA form, the CDR3 reads TGTGCCAGCAGCTCCGAAGGGGCGGGGGAGCAGTACTTC. Complete variable domain (other parts from reference TRBV7-2 and TRBJ2-7): GAGVSQSPSNKVTEKGKDVELRCDPISGHTALYWYRQSLGQGLEFLIYFQGNSAPDKSGLPSDRFSAERTGGSVSTLTIQRTQQEDSAVYLCASSSEGAGEQYFGPGTRLTVT.

The rearrangement links TRBV11-3 to TRBJ2-2, with 7 bases lining up with TRBD1. The trim removed 7 bases at V and 4 bases at J, leaving 3 bases unmatched. The CDR3 runs to 13 residues. From germline, CDR1 is SGHNT and CDR2 YENEEA. The CDR3 DNA follows: TGTGCCAGCAACTCAGGGGGCACCGGGGAGCTGTTTTTT. Translating it yields CASNSGGTGELFF.

This clonotype occurred many times. The chain combines TRBV24-1 with TRBJ1-1; D is unresolved. Between the trimmed V and J ends, which lost 2 bases and 7 bases, there was a span of 10 bases. This CDR3 has 13 residues. Per germline, CDR1 KGHDR and CDR2 SFDVKD. The CDR3 sequence is CATSDSAGGEAFF. In nucleotides, the CDR3 is TGTGCCACCAGTGATTCTGCGGGCGGTGAAGCTTTCTTT.

This rearrangement joins TRBV30 to TRBJ2-3; tentatively, D is TRBD1 or TRBD2 (5 bases each). This CDR3 has 16 amino acids. V was cut by 2 bases and J by 5 bases, with 20 bases left in between. Per the germline V gene, CDR1 is GTSNPN and CDR2 is SVGIG (reference sequence). CDR3 region: CAWSLWDLGSRDTQYF. The DNA of the CDR3 is TGTGCCTGGAGTCTCTGGGACCTGGGGAGTAGAGATACGCAGTATTTT.

In its sample, this clonotype was seen many times. The chain recombines TRBV29-1 with TRBJ2-3; D is possibly TRBD1 (6 bases). CDR3 length equals 13 residues. The ends were cut back, 8 bases at V and 2 bases at J, with 14 bases in the middle. CDR1 is SQVTM and CDR2 is ANQGSEA in the germline V gene. CDR3 coding DNA: TGCAGCACGAGGACAGAGATCACAGATACGCAGTATTTT. This sequence encodes CSTRTEITDTQYF.

This clonotype was counted many times. The gene calls are TRBV6-5 and TRBJ2-1; D unclear. The germline V gene encodes CDR1 MNHEY and CDR2 SVGAGI. This CDR3 has 14 residues. V lost 6 bases and J lost 4, with 13 bases in between. The CDR3 sequence is CASRSGAKYNEQFF. CDR3 DNA sequence: TGTGCCAGCAGGTCGGGCGCCAAGTACAATGAGCAGTTCTTC.

The sample holds many counts of this clonotype. J is TRBJ2-1 and V is TRBV5-1, with no clear D. V lost 7 bases and J lost 10, with 12 bases in between. Germline-derived CDR1 and CDR2 are SGHRS and YFSETQ. This CDR3 has 11 residues. CDR3 sequence: CASGESYEQFF. In nucleotides, the CDR3 is TGCGCCAGCGGGGAAAGTTACGAGCAGTTCTTC.

This clonotype was seen only a few times. This rearrangement joins TRBV28 to TRBJ2-5; TRBD1 matches 9 bases. CDR1 is MDHEN, CDR2 SYDVKM, per germline. J gave up 3 bases and V 7 bases, and 12 bases lay outside the gene matches. This CDR3 contains 16 residues. CDR3 in DNA: TGTGCCAGCATCCTACAGGGGGCGATGGGGAAAGAGACCCAGTACTTC. Its translation is CASILQGAMGKETQYF.

This clonotype has at least ten counts. The CDR3 DNA is TGTGCCACCAGCTCCGACAGGGGGGGAGAGACCCAGTACTTC. As protein: CATSSDRGGETQYF. The rearrangement joins TRBV15 to TRBJ2-5; 9 bases map to TRBD1. The J segment lost 4 bases and the V segment lost 5 bases, leaving 5 bases of the junction unmatched. In germline, CDR1 is LNHNV, CDR2 YYDKDF (reference sequence). The CDR3 loop spans 14 amino acids.

This clonotype occurred many times. The CDR3 nucleotides are TGTGCCAGCAGCTCCAAGACTCTAGATACGCAGTATTTT. Its translation: CASSSKTLDTQYF. The V call is TRBV7-9, the J call TRBJ2-3; D remains unclear. CDR1 SEHNR and CDR2 FQNEAQ come from the germline V gene (reference sequence). Trimming pared 4 bases from V and 5 bases from J, leaving 10 bases between. The CDR3 extends over 13 amino acids.

Comment on this clonotype: Since a much larger clone is just one base distant, this may be a read error. This chain connects TRBV5-1 to TRBJ1-4; no definite D call. The CDR3 has 17 amino acids. Germline CDR1 reads SGHRS; CDR2 reads YFSETQ. CDR3 sequence reads: CASSWTGLQSTNEKPFF. As DNA, the CDR3 is TGCGCCAGCAGCTGGACCGGACTCCAGTCAACTAATGAAAAACCGTTTTTT.

In this sample, this clonotype turned up many times. The genes are TRBV4-3 and TRBJ1-2, with D hard to call. V was clipped by 1 base and J by 4 bases, with 22 bases between them. This CDR3 is built from 18 residues. Germline CDR1 and CDR2: LGHNA and YSLEER. CDR3: CASSQVVVIGDRAYGYTF. DNA for the CDR3: TGCGCCAGCAGCCAAGTTGTCGTGATCGGGGATAGGGCCTATGGCTACACCTTC.

Comments on this clonotype: A much larger clone lies one base from this, so it may be a read error. The V and J genes are TRBV15 and TRBJ2-7, with a tentative D call TRBD1 (6 bases). CDR1 is LNHNV, CDR2 YYDKDF, per germline (reference sequence). The CDR3 runs 14 residues. The CDR3 DNA sequence: TGTGCCACGCGAGATTTGGGGGCGACCTACAAGCAGTACTTC. Protein: CATRDLGATYKQYF.

V is TRBV4-3 and J is TRBJ2-3; tentative D call: TRBD1 (6 bases). The CDR3 sequence is 16 residues long. V lost 6 bases and J 0 bases, leaving 16 bases between the germline ends. Germline V lookup: CDR1 LGHNA, CDR2 YSLEER. CDR3: CASRERAGASTDTQYF. CDR3 in DNA: TGCGCCAGCAGAGAAAGGGCAGGGGCCAGCACAGATACGCAGTATTTT.

The genes are TRBV20-1 and TRBJ2-7; tentatively, D is TRBD2 (6 bases). V lost 3 bases, J lost 3 bases, and 15 bases lay in between. CDR3 size: 14 residues. The germline CDR1 and CDR2 sequences are DFQATT and SNEGSKA (reference sequence). The CDR3 DNA reads as TGCAGTGCTAGGGAAAGATGGGGGGACTACGAGCAGTACTTC. Its translation is CSARERWGDYEQYF.

This clonotype was picked up a small number of times. The rearrangement uses TRBV5-6 and TRBJ2-1; 12 nucleotides line up with TRBD2. Trimming at V came to 2 bases and at J to 7 bases, leaving 10 bases not matched to a gene. Germline CDR1 is SGHDT and CDR2 is YYEEEE. This CDR3 has 17 residues. The CDR3 spells CASSFSSGGAWVNEQFF. The CDR3 DNA reads as TGTGCCAGCAGCTTTTCTAGCGGGGGGGCCTGGGTTAATGAGCAGTTCTTC.

This clonotype was detected a few times. The chain is built from TRBV7-9 and TRBJ2-7; D might be TRBD2 (6 bases). Deletions cut 4 bases from V and 1 base from J, with 8 bases between. Looked up from germline, CDR1 is SEHNR and CDR2 is FQNEAQ (reference sequence). CDR3 length: 13 amino acids. CDR3 bases: TGTGCCAGCAGCTCGGGAGAATCCTACGAGCAGTACTTC. Translating it yields CASSSGESYEQYF.

V and J are TRBV6-5 and TRBJ1-1, with D uncertain. The CDR3 has 13 amino acids. The germline CDR1 and CDR2 sequences are MNHEY and SVGAGI. V lost 7 bases, J lost 3 bases, and 12 bases lay in between. DNA of the CDR3: TGTGCCAGCAATCTGGGTGCGTACACTGAAGCTTTCTTT. Translating gives CASNLGAYTEAFF.

In its sample, this clonotype was seen many times. DNA for the CDR3: TGTGCCAGCATGGGGGGCACAGATACGCAGTATTTT. This codes for CASMGGTDTQYF. The genes are TRBV7-8 and TRBJ2-3; possibly TRBD1 or TRBD2 for D (5 bases each). Germline V gene lookup returns CDR1 SGHVS and CDR2 FQNEAQ. V was trimmed by 7 bases and J by 1 base, leaving 6 bases between them. The CDR3 has 12 residues.

This clonotype appeared a few times. V usage is TRBV5-8 and J usage is TRBJ2-5, with D possibly being TRBD1 or TRBD2 (6 bases each). V shed 0 bases and J shed 2 bases, with 14 bases lying between them. Germline CDR1 SGHTS, CDR2 YDEGEE. The CDR3 sequence is 16 residues long. CDR3 coding DNA: TGTGCCAGCAGCTTGGAAGAGGGGGGTTTACAAGAGACCCAGTACTTC. It is translated as CASSLEEGGLQETQYF.

A remark on this clonotype: Sequence at one end of the junction differs from germline and may be a read error. The chain recombines TRBV29-1 with TRBJ2-3; D call uncertain. In germline, CDR1 is SQVTM, CDR2 ANQGSEA. The CDR3 is 12 residues long. This CDR3 reads CRVWVFPDTQYF. CDR3 DNA: TGCCGCGTTTGGGTCTTCCCAGATACGCAGTATTTT.

A few counts support this clonotype. This chain uses TRBV27 with TRBJ2-5; D not resolved. The CDR3 covers 15 residues. Trimming removed 3 bases at V and 4 bases at J, with 15 bases between. The germline V gene encodes CDR1 MNHEY and CDR2 SMNVEV (reference sequence). CDR3 protein: CASSLKNSALETQYF. CDR3 DNA sequence: TGTGCCAGCAGTTTGAAGAACTCGGCCTTAGAGACCCAGTACTTC.

The rearrangement links TRBV12-2 to TRBJ1-5; the table assigns TRBD1, which was not confirmed against the DNA. TRBV12-2 is recorded as a pseudogene. This CDR3 is built from 15 residues. CDR3 in DNA: TGTGCAAGTCGCTTAGAACTCCCGGGAGAGAAGCCCCCGCATTTT. It codes for CASRLELPGEKPPHF.

This clonotype was seen only a few times. This chain connects TRBV6-2 or TRBV6-3 to TRBJ2-3; D gene ambiguous. Trimming cost V 8 bases and J 0 bases, with 3 bases left between them. This CDR3 contains 11 residues. Germline V gives CDR1 MNHEY, CDR2 SVGEGT. The CDR3 bases are TGTGCCAGCCAAAGCACAGATACGCAGTATTTT. This gives the protein CASQSTDTQYF.

In its sample, this clonotype was seen a few times. The rearrangement uses TRBV19 and TRBJ2-7; D uncertain. The V end lost 3 bases, the J end lost 2 bases, and 14 bases lay between the germline ends. This CDR3 is 15 amino acids long. Germline CDR1 is LNHDA and CDR2 is SQIVND (reference sequence). In DNA form, the CDR3 reads TGTGCCAGTAGTATTTTGGACGGGCAAGCCTACGAGCAGTACTTC. Encoded protein: CASSILDGQAYEQYF.

The chain recombines TRBV27 with TRBJ1-4; 10 bases line up with TRBD1. After removal of 4 bases from V and 8 bases from J, the junction contained 7 bases not matched to a gene. The length of the CDR3 is 15 residues. Germline V gene sequence: CDR1 MNHEY, CDR2 SMNVEV (reference sequence). The CDR3 region is CASSSPGQGSEKLFF. The CDR3 region has the DNA TGTGCCAGCAGTTCACCGGGACAGGGGAGCGAAAAACTGTTTTTT.

The chain uses TRBV30 and TRBJ1-1; perhaps TRBD1 as D (6 bases). The CDR3 totals 15 residues. V lost 1 base and J lost 5, with 17 bases in between. Germline V CDR1 and CDR2: GTSNPN, SVGIG (reference sequence). CDR3 loop: CAWSEGHPGGTEAFF. CDR3 sequence (DNA): TGTGCCTGGAGTGAGGGACACCCGGGGGGAACTGAAGCTTTCTTT.

In this sample, this clonotype turned up a few times. The chain employs TRBV12-5 and TRBJ1-1, with a weak D call TRBD1 (6 bases). The germline V and J ends were trimmed by 4 bases and 0 bases, with 12 bases remaining between them. CDR3 length: 15 amino acids. Germline lookup yields CDR1 LGHNT and CDR2 FRNRAP. CDR3 nucleotide sequence: TGTGCTAGTGGTTGGTGGGGGGGCATGAACACTGAAGCTTTCTTT. As protein: CASGWWGGMNTEAFF.